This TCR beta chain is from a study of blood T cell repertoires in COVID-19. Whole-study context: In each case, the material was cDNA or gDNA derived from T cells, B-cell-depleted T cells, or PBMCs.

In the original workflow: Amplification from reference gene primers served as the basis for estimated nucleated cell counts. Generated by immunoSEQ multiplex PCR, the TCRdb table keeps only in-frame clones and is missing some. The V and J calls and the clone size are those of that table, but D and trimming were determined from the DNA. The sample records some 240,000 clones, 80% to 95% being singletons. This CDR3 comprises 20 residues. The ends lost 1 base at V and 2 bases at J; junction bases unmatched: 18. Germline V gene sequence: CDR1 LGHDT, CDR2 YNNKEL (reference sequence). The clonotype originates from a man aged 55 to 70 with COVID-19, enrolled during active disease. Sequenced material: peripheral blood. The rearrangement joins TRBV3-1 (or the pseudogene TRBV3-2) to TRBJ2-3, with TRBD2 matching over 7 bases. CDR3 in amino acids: CASSQAPGLGGGPFTDTQYF. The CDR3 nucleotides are TGTGCCAGCAGCCAAGCTCCGGGGCTGGGCGGGGGACCATTCACAGATACGCAGTATTTT.